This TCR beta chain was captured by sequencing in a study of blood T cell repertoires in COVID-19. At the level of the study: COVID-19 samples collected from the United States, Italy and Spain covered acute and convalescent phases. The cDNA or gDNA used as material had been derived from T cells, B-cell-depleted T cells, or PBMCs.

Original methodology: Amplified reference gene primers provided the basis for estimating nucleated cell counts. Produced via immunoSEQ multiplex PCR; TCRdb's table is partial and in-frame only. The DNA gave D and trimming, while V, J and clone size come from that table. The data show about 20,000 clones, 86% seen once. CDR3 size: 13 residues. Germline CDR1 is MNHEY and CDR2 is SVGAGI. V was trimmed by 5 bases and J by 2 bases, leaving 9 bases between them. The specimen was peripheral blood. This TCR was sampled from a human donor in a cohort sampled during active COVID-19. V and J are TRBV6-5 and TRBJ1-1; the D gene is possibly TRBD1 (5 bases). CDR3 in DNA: TGTGCCAGCAGTCCCAGGGCTAACACTGAAGCTTTCTTT. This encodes CASSPRANTEAFF.